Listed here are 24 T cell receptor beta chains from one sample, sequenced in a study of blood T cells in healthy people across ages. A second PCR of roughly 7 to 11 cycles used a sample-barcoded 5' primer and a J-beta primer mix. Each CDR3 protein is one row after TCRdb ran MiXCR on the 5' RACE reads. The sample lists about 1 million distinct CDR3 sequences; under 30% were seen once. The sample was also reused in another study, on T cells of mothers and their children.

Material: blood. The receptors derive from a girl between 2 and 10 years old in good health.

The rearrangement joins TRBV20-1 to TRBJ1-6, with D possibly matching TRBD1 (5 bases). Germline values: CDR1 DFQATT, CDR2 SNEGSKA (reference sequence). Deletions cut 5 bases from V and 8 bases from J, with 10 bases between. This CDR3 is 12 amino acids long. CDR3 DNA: TGCAGTGCTGGCAGGGTGGATTCACCCCTCCACTTT. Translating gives CSAGRVDSPLHF.

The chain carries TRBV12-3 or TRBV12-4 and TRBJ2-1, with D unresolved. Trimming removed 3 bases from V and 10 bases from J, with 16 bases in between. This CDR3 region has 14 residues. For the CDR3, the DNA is TGTGCCAGCAGTTTTGGCCGGGCGTCACTAGAGCAGTTCTTC. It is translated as CASSFGRASLEQFF.

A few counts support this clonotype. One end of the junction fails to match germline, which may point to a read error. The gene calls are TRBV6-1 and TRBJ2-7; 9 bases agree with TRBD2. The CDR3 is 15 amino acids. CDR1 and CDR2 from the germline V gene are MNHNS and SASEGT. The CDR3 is CASSEPWTSAYEQYF. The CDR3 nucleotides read TGCGCCAGCAGTGAGCCCTGGACTAGCGCTTACGAGCAGTACTTC.

The CDR3 DNA reads TGCGCCAGCAGCTTGATGGCCGGGGACAAAGCTTTCTTT. Translating gives CASSLMAGDKAFF. The chain couples TRBV5-1 to TRBJ1-1; D possibly corresponds to TRBD1 (6 bases). Germline assignment: CDR1 SGHRS and CDR2 YFSETQ. CDR3 length: 13 residues. V was trimmed by 1 base and J by 9 bases, leaving 13 bases between them.

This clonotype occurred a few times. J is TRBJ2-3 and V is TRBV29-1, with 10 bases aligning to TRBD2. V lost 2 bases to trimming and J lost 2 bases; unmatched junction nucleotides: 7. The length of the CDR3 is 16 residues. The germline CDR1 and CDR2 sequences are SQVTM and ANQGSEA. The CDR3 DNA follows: TGCAGCGTTGAACTAGCGGGAGAGCCATACACAGATACGCAGTATTTT. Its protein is CSVELAGEPYTDTQYF.

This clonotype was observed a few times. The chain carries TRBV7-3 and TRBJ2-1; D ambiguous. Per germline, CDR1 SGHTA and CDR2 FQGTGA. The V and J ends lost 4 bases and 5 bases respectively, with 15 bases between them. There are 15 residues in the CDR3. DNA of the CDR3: TGTGCCAGCAGCTCAACCCCGACCCCTCACAATGAGCAGTTCTTC. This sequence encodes CASSSTPTPHNEQFF.

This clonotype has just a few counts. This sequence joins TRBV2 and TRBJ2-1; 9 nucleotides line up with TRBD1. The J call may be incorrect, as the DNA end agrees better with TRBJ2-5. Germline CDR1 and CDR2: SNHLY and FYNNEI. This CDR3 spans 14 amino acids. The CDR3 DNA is TGTGCCAGCCGTCCCGGGACAGGGAGGGAGACCCAGTACTTC. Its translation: CASRPGTGRETQYF.

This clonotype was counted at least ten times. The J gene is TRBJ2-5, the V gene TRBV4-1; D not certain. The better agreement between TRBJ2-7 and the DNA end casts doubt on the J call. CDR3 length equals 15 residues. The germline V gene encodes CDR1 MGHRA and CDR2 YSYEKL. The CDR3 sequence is CASSQEGPYGYEQYF. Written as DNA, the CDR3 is TGCGCCAGCAGCCAAGAAGGTCCTTATGGCTACGAGCAGTACTTC.

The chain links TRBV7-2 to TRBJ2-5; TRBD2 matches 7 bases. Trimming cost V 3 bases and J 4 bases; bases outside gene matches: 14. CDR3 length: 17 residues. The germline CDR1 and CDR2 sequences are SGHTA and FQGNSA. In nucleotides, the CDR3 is TGTGCCAGCAGCTTTGCGCTAGCGGAGACCGGGTTAGAGACCCAGTACTTC. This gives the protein CASSFALAETGLETQYF.

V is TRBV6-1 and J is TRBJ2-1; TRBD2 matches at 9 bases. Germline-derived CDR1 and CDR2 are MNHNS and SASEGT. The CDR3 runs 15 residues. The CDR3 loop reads CASFKGTSLRGEQFF. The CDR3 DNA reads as TGTGCTAGCTTCAAGGGGACTAGCTTAAGGGGTGAGCAGTTCTTC.

DNA for the CDR3: TGTGCCAGCAGTTCCCCGACCTTGGGCGAAAAACTGTTTTTT. Encoded protein: CASSSPTLGEKLFF. This chain connects TRBV27 to TRBJ1-4, with D uncertain. V lost 4 bases and J 8 bases, leaving 14 bases between the germline ends. CDR1 and CDR2 from the germline V gene are MNHEY and SMNVEV (reference sequence). The length of the CDR3 is 14 residues.

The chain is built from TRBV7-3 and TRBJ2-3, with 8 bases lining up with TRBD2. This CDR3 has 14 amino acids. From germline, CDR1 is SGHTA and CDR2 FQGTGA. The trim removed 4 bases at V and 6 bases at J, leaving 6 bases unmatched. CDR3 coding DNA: TGTGCCAGCAGCTCGGGACTAGAAATGGATACGCAGTATTTT. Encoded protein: CASSSGLEMDTQYF.

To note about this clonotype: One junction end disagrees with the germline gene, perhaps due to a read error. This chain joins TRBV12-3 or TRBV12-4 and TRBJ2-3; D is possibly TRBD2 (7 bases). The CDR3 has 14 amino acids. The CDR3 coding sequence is TGTGCCAGCAGTTTTGGCGGGGGCACAGATATGCAGTATTTT. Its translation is CASSFGGGTDMQYF.

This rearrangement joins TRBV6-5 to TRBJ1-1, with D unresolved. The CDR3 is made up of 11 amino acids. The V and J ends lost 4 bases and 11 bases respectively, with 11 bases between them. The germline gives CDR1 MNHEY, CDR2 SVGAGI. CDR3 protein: CASSFGVRAFF. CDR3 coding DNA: TGTGCCAGCAGTTTTGGGGTCCGGGCTTTCTTT.

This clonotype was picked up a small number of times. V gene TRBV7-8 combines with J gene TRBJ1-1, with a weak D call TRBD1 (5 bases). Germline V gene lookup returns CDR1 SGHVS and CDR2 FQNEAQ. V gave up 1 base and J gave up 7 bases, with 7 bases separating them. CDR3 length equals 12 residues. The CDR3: CASSLGQLEAFF. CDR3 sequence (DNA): TGTGCCAGCAGCTTAGGACAGCTTGAAGCTTTCTTT. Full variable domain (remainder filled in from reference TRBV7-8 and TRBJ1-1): GAGVSQSPRYKVAKRGQDVALRCDPISGHVSLFWYQQALGQGPEFLTYFQNEAQLDKSGLPSDRFFAERPEGSVSTLKIQRTQQEDSAVYLCASSLGQLEAFFGQGTRLTVV.

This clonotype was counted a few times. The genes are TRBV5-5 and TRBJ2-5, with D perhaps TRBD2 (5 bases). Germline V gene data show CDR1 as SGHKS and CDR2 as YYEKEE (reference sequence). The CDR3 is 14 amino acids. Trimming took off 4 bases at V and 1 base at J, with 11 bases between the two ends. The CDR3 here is CASSQGLFQETQYF. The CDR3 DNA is TGTGCCAGCAGCCAAGGACTTTTCCAAGAGACCCAGTACTTC. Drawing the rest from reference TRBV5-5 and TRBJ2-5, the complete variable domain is DAGVTQSPTHLIKTRGQQVTLRCSPISGHKSVSWYQQVLGQGPQFIFQYYEKEERGRGNFPDRFSARQFPNYSSELNVNALLLGDSALYLCASSQGLFQETQYFGPGTRLLVL.

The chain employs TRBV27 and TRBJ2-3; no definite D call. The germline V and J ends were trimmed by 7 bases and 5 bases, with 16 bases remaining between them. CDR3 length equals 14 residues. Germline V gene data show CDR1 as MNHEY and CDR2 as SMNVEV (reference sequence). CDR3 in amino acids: CASTQIAAEDTQYF. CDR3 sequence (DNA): TGTGCCAGCACCCAGATCGCTGCGGAAGATACGCAGTATTTT.

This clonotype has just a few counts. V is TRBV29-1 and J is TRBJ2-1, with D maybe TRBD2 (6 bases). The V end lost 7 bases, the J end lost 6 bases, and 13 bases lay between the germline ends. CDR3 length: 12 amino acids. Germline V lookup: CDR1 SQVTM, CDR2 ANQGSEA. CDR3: CSGTGLLNEQFF. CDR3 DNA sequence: TGCAGCGGTACGGGACTCCTCAATGAGCAGTTCTTC.

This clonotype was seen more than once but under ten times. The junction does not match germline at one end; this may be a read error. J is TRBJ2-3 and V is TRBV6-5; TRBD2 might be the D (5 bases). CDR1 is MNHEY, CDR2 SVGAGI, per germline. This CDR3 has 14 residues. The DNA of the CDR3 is TGTGCCAGCAGTTACTTGTGGAAGGGAGAGACCCAGTACTTT. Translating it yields CASSYLWKGETQYF.

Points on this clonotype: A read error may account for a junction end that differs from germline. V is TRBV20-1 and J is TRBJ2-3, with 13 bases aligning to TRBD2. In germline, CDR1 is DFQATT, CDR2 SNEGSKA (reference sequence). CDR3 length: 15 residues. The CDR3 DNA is TGCAGTGCTATCACTAGCGGGAGGGCCATGGATACGCAGGATTTT. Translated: CSAITSGRAMDTQDF.

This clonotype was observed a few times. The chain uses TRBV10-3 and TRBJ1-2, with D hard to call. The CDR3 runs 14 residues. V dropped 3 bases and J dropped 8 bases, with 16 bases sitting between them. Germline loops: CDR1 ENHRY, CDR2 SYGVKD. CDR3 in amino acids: CAISDGVGRSGYTF. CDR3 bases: TGTGCCATCAGTGACGGGGTTGGGCGATCCGGCTACACCTTC.

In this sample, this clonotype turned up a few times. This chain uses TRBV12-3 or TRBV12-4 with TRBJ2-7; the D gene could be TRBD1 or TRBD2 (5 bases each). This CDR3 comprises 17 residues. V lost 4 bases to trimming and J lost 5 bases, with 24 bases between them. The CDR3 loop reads CASSSHTGTPTGDEQYF. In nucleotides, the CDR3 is TGTGCCAGCAGTTCCCACACCGGGACCCCAACTGGCGACGAGCAGTACTTC.

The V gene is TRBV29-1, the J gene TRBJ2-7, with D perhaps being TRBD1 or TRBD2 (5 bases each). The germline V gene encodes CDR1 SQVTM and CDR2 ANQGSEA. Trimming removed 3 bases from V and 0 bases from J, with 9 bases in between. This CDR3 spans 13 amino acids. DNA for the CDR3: TGCAGCGTTGATTCAGGGAGCTCCTACGAGCAGTACTTC. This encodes CSVDSGSSYEQYF.

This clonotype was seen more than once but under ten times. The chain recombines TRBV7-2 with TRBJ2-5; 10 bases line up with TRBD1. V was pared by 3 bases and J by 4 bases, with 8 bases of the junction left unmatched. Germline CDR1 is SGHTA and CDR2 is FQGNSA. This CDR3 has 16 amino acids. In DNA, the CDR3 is TGTGCCAGCAGCTTTACACCGGGACAGGGGTCAGAGACCCAGTACTTC. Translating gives CASSFTPGQGSETQYF.